This T cell receptor beta chain was identified during a study of CD8+ T cells in alopecia areata. Broader study findings: Association of baseline CD8+ expansion with response is uncertain owing to one nonresponder. Across lesional scalp, and particularly alopecia totalis/universalis, clonality surpassed that of normal scalp.

Sequencing relied on a cDNA template that was reverse transcribed from extracted RNA. Sequencing was performed with immunoSEQ multiplex PCR; in TCRdb, only in-frame clones are kept and a portion is missing. The repertoire holds about 110,000 clones, 45% to 65% seen once, with approximately 3.6% in the top ten. Remarks on this clone: The antigen remains unidentified.

This sample's treatment: oral pan-JAK inhibitor, 5-10 mg twice daily. It was from alopecia areata patients that lesional scalp punch biopsies and peripheral blood were collected. The germline V gene encodes CDR1 MGHRA and CDR2 YSYEKL. V lost 1 base to trimming and J lost 2 bases; unmatched junction nucleotides: 4. The CDR3 spans 15 residues. The specimen was CD4+ T cells sorted from blood, collected at week 24, from a patient treated with tofacitinib. This clonotype was obtained from a human donor with alopecia areata. The rearrangement links TRBV4-1 to TRBJ1-1; 7 bases match TRBD1. Here the CDR3 reads CASSQGGQRNTEAFF. The CDR3 DNA is TGCGCCAGCAGCCAAGGGGGACAGAGAAACACTGAAGCTTTCTTT.